The present TCR beta chain was sequenced within a study of shared clonotypes between healthy human individuals. Study-wide points: Larger richness was generally estimated for naive than memory subsets. Clonotypes shared by all four donors outscored non-shared clonotypes in generation probability.

The germline V gene has CDR1 MRHNA and CDR2 SNTAGT. The CDR3 is made up of 13 amino acids. V lost 5 bases to trimming and J lost 5 bases; unmatched junction nucleotides: 5. A word on this clone: Its antigen is not known.

Sorted-subset replicate PCR reactions were performed with 200 ng DNA, corresponding to tens of thousands of T cell genomes. Sequencing was performed with immunoSEQ multiplex PCR; in TCRdb, only in-frame clones are kept and a portion is missing. The repertoire includes approximately 2,000,000 clones, approximately 90% of them detected once, and more than 0.35% sits in the top ten. The sample consisted of naive CD4+ T cells from PBMCs. Subset given: CD45RA+ positively selected. The clonotype originates from a man younger than 35 in good health. Some clones in this sample may be carry-over from other donors' samples. This chain links TRBV6-4 with TRBJ2-7; 8 bases map to TRBD2. The CDR3 sequence: CASSSREGNEQYF. The CDR3 DNA reads TGTGCCAGCAGTTCCCGGGAGGGCAACGAGCAGTACTTC.